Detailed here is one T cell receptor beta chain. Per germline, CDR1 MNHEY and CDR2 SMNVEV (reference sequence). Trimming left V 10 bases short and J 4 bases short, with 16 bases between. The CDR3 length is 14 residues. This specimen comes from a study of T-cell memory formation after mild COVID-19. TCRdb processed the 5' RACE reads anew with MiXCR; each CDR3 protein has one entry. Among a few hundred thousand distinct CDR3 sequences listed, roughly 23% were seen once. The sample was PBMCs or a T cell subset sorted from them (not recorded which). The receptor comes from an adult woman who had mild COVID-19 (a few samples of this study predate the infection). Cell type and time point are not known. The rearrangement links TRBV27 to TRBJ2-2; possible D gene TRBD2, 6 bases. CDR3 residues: CATSPLGGTGELFF. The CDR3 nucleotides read TGTGCCACCTCACCACTCGGGGGCACCGGGGAGCTGTTTTTT.